This T cell receptor (beta chain) came from a study of T-cell reconstitution after alpha-beta-depleted transplantation in children. Study-wide results and limits: Expanded graft clones numbering several hundred reportedly gave rise to alpha-beta T cells about two months after transplant.

Points on this clonotype: The antigen remains unidentified.

The TCRbeta library was prepared with unique molecular identifiers. Each CDR3 protein gets one entry after TCRdb re-called the PCR reads with MiXCR. The table shows about 300,000 distinct CDR3 sequences, with over 9.5% occurring only once. The CDR3 consists of 13 residues. The J segment lost 5 bases and the V segment lost 6 bases, leaving 3 bases of the junction unmatched. CDR1 and CDR2 (germline): SGHNT, YYREEE (reference sequence). The chain has TRBV5-4 and TRBJ2-7, with TRBD2 matching 12 bases. The origin of this receptor is a boy in the first two years of life with acute myeloid leukemia, due to receive a stem cell transplant. The sample here was PBMCs, taken before TCRalphabeta/CD19-depleted stem cell transplant. CDR3 in amino acids: CASNRLAGDEQYF. The CDR3 nucleotides are TGTGCCAGCAACAGACTAGCGGGAGACGAGCAGTACTTC.